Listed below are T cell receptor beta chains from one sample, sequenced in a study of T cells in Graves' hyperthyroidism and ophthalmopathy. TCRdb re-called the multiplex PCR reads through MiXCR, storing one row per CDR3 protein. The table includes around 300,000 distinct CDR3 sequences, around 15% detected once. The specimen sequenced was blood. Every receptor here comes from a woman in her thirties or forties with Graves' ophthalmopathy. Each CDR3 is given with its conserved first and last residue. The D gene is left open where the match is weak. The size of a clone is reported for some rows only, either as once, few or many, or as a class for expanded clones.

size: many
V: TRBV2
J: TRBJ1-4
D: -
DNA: TGTGCCAGCAGGAGGGAGAAGGGTGAAAAACTGTTTTTT
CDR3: CASRREKGEKLFF

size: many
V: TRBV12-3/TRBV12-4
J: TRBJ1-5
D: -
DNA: TGTGCCAGCAGTTTAGAGGGGGGGGTTAGCAATCAGCCCCAGCATTTT
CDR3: CASSLEGGVSNQPQHF

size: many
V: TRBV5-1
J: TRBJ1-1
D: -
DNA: TGCGCCAGCAGCTTGGCACCGGGGGGCACCACTGAAGCTTTCTTT
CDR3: CASSLAPGGTTEAFF

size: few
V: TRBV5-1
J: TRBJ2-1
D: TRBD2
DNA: TGCGCCAGCAGCTTGGACCATAGCGGGGGAAATGAGCAGTTCTTC
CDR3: CASSLDHSGGNEQFF

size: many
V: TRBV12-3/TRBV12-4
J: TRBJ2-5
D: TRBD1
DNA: TGTGCCAGCAGTTTAGTCACAGGGGGCTTGGAGACCCAGTACTTC
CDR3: CASSLVTGGLETQYF

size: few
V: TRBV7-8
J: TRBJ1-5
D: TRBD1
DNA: TGTGCCAGCAGCTTACAGGGGGCGGCCAATCAGCCCCAGCATTTT
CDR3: CASSLQGAANQPQHF

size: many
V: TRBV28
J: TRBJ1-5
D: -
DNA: TGTGCCAGCAGTTTAGGGTCCCGTAGCCAGCCCCAGCATTTT
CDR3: CASSLGSRSQPQHF

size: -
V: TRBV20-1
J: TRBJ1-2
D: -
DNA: TGCAGTGCTAGAACCGGAAATACTAACTATGGCTACACCTTC
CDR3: CSARTGNTNYGYTF

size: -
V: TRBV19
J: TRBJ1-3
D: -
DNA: TGTGCCACGTCCCCAGGGTCGGCTCTCCGAAACACCATATATTTT
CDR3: CATSPGSALRNTIYF

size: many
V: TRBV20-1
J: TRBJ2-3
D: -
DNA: TGCAGTGCTAGAGATCAAGCGGTGAGCACAGATACGCAGTATTTT
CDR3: CSARDQAVSTDTQYF

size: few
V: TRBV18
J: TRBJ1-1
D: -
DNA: TGTGCCAGCTCACCAAGACCACGGAACACTGAAGCTTTCTTT
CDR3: CASSPRPRNTEAFF

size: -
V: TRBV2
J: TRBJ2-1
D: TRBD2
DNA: TGTGCCAGCAGTGAATCGAGCGGGAGAGGGCTTGAGCAGTTCTTC
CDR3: CASSESSGRGLEQFF

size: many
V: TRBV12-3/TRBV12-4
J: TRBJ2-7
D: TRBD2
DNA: TGTGCCAGCAGACCTAGCGGGAGCTACGAGCAGTACTTC
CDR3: CASRPSGSYEQYF

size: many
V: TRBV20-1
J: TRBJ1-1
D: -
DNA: TGCAGTGCTAGAGCGGGGGCGAAGGGTGAAGCTTTCTTT
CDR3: CSARAGAKGEAFF

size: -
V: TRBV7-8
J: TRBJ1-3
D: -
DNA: TGTGCCAGCAGCTACAACCGGGCATCTGGAAACACCATATATTTT
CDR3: CASSYNRASGNTIYF